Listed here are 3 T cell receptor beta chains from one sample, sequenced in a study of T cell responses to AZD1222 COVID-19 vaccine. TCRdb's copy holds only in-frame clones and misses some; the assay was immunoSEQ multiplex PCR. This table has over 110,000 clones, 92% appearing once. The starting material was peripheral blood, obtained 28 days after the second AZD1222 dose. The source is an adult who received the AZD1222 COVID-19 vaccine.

CDR3: CASRPGQELYGYTF. The CDR3 region has the DNA TGTGCCAGCAGACCGGGACAGGAACTCTATGGCTACACCTTC. The chain recombines TRBV5-4 with TRBJ1-2; TRBD1 agrees at 8 bases. Germline V gene lookup returns CDR1 SGHNT and CDR2 YYREEE (reference sequence). V shed 5 bases and J 4 bases; nucleotides not matched to a gene: 7. The CDR3 has 14 residues.

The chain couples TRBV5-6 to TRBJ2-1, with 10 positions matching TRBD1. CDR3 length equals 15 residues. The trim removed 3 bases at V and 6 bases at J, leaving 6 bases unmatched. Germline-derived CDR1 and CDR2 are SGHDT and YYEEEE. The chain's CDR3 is CASSWGQGPSNEQFF. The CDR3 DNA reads TGTGCCAGCAGCTGGGGACAGGGGCCAAGCAATGAGCAGTTCTTC.

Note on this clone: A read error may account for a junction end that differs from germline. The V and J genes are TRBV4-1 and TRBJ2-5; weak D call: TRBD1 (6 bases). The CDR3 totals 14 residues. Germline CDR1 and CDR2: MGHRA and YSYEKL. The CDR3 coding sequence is TGCGCCAGCAGCCCGAAGATAGAACGGACAGCCCCAGACTTC. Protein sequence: CASSPKIERTAPDF.